This is a list of T cell receptor beta chains from one sample in a study of human T cells and chemical hapten exposure. A single record per CDR3 protein comes from TCRdb applying MiXCR to the RACE reads. The table lists about 71,000 distinct CDR3 sequences, around 9.5% of them singletons. Sequencing used whole blood, obtained in connection with sensitization to the hapten diphenylcyclopropenone (DPC). Receptors originate from a woman aged 40 to 50 with alopecia areata. Some clones in this sample may be carry-over from other donors' samples. The CDR3 runs from the conserved cysteine through the conserved F or W. A D gene is named only where the DNA matches it firmly. Clone size is stated in some rows and not others, as once, few, many or a class when expanded.

TRBV10-3	many	TRBD1	TRBJ1-3	15	CAISGYRGPGNTIYF
TRBV12-3/TRBV12-4	.	.	TRBJ2-5	14	CASSRLGPEETQYF
TRBV4-1	many	TRBD1	TRBJ1-1	16	CASSPDRGRGNTEAFF
TRBV7-9	.	.	TRBJ2-3	10	CATWTDTQYF
TRBV19	many	TRBD2	TRBJ2-3	16	CASSPASGWATDTQYF
TRBV3-1	many	TRBD1	TRBJ2-7	14	CASSRSGQGYEQYF
TRBV19	many	TRBD1	TRBJ1-5	16	CASSRGTGTSNQPQHF
TRBV11-3	.	.	TRBJ2-3	15	CASSAVAGGTDTQYF
TRBV11-2	.	TRBD1	TRBJ1-6	20	CASSHPGTGGVLSYNSPLHF
TRBV5-3	many	.	TRBJ2-4	15	CARSPGVLAKNIQYF
TRBV9	few	.	TRBJ2-7	13	CASSGPTGYEQYF
TRBV20-1	many	.	TRBJ2-1	13	CSASRAGSNEQFF
TRBV3-1	many	TRBD2	TRBJ2-7	16	CASSPRLAGRSYEQYF
TRBV29-1	many	TRBD1	TRBJ2-7	13	CSVLDRVSYEQYF
TRBV6-6	few	TRBD1	TRBJ2-7	14	CASSKRGPPYEQYF
TRBV9	many	.	TRBJ1-1	15	CASSVVWDRNTEAFF
TRBV11-2	many	.	TRBJ2-3	14	CASSSLDSTDTQYF
TRBV6-1	few	TRBD2	TRBJ2-1	15	CASSGASGGAIEQFF
TRBV5-1	many	TRBD2	TRBJ2-3	16	CASSLGAGGPTDTQYF
TRBV7-2	many	.	TRBJ1-2	13	CASSPEIYYGYTF
TRBV29-1	.	.	TRBJ2-5	14	CSVGPGNRQETQYF
TRBV7-2	many	.	TRBJ1-2	16	CASSPAHAGGGYGYTF
TRBV7-6	.	.	TRBJ2-5	12	CASNYDYLAQYF
TRBV7-2	many	TRBD1	TRBJ1-1	13	CAGATQGDTEAFF
TRBV29-1	.	TRBD1	TRBJ1-2	12	CSVGTGNYGYTF
TRBV12-3/TRBV12-4	few	TRBD1	TRBJ2-7	15	CASSLVGQGNYEQYF
TRBV3-1	.	.	TRBJ2-7	15	CASSLKDGSSYEQYF
TRBV6-5	.	.	TRBJ2-6	15	CASRRGGSGANVLTF